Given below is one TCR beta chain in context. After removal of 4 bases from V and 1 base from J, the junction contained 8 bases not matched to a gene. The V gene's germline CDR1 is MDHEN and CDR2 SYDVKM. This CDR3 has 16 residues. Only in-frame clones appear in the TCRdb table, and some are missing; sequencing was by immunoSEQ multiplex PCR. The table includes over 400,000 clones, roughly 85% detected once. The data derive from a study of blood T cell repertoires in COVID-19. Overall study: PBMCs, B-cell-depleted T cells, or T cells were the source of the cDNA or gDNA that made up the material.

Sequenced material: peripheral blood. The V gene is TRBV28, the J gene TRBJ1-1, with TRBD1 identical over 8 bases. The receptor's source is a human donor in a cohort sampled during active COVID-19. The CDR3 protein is CASSYLGTGSNTEAFF. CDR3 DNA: TGTGCCAGCAGTTATTTAGGGACAGGCTCGAACACTGAAGCTTTCTTT.